This T cell receptor beta chain was captured in a study of blood T cells in healthy people across ages. The authors isolated at least 6.5 million PBMCs per sample. Every sample gave at least 6 micrograms of total RNA when it was extracted. Trimming removed 4 bases from V and 0 bases from J, with 14 bases in between. Germline CDR1 MDHEN, CDR2 SYDVKM. CDR3 length: 16 residues. Next came a second PCR, run for roughly 6 to 11 cycles, which used a sample-barcoded 5' primer along with a J-beta primer mix. TCRdb reanalysed the 5' RACE reads using MiXCR and keeps one entry per CDR3 protein. The repertoire has 1 million or so distinct CDR3 sequences, under 30% of them found once; the top ten carry approximately 0.75%. The same sample was also used in a study of T cells of mothers and their children. That study adds: Sequencing returned over 10 million TCR beta CDR3 reads per mother and about 3 million per child.

Source material: blood. The chain has TRBV28 and TRBJ2-3; D is tentatively TRBD1 or TRBD2 (6 bases each). The receptor was derived from a girl aged 2 to 10 in good health. CDR3 region: CASSSDWGASTDTQYF. CDR3 in DNA: TGTGCCAGCAGTTCGGACTGGGGGGCCAGCACAGATACGCAGTATTTT.